Listed below are T cell receptor beta chains from one sample, sequenced in a study of blood T cell repertoires in COVID-19. Clones were sequenced by immunoSEQ multiplex PCR, and TCRdb holds only the in-frame ones, with some missing. The sample includes some 150,000 clones, about 84% of them seen just once. Sequencing used peripheral blood. These receptors were collected from a woman of 80 years or more in a cohort sampled during active or convalescent COVID-19. CDR3s include the opening cysteine and the closing phenylalanine or tryptophan. D genes are given only for firm matches. For some rows the clone size is stated as once, few or many, or as a class when expanded; others skip it.

. TRBJ2-7 16 TRBD2 TRBV19 TGTGCCAGTAGTCCCCCCGCAGCGGGGGGATTCTACGAGCAGTACTTC CASSPPAAGGFYEQYF
. TRBJ2-7 12 . TRBV3-1/TRBV3-2 TGTGCCAGCAGCCAAGTCCGGTACGAGCAGTACTTC CASSQVRYEQYF
. TRBJ1-3 18 TRBD1 TRBV24-1 TGTGCCACCAGTGATTTAGGGACAGGTAAAGGTCGAGGAAACACCATATATTTT CATSDLGTGKGRGNTIYF
. TRBJ1-1 14 TRBD1 TRBV18 TGTGCCACACAAACCGGGACAGTCACGGGTGAAGCTTTCTTT CATQTGTVTGEAFF
. TRBJ2-3 15 . TRBV7-7 TGTGCCAGCAGTCTCGGGAGAGGAAGCACAGATACGCAGTATTTT CASSLGRGSTDTQYF
. TRBJ2-2 17 TRBD2 TRBV19 TGTGCCAGTAGCGCGGGATTTAGCGGGGGGCCCCCCGGGGAGCTGTTTTTT CASSAGFSGGPPGELFF
. TRBJ1-1 16 . TRBV18 TGTGCCAGCTCACCATCGTTAGGACACCCGAACACTGAAGCTTTCTTT CASSPSLGHPNTEAFF
. TRBJ2-6 14 . TRBV29-1 TGCAGCGCCGTGGGGGGCTCTGGGGCCAACGTCCTGACTTTC CSAVGGSGANVLTF
. TRBJ1-5 15 . TRBV19 TGTGCCAGTAGTATGGGACAAAATAGCAATCAGCCCCAGCATTTT CASSMGQNSNQPQHF
once TRBJ1-1 12 . TRBV18 TGTGCCAGCTCACCAGGACAGTCTGAAGCTTTCTTT CASSPGQSEAFF
. TRBJ2-3 15 . TRBV4-1 TGCGCCAGCAGCCTACGGCAGGGGAAAGCAGATACGCAGTATTTT CASSLRQGKADTQYF
. TRBJ1-5 11 . TRBV20-1 TGCAGTGCCCACAATCCGTCCAGTACGCATTTT CSAHNPSSTHF
. TRBJ2-3 14 TRBD2 TRBV5-1 TGCGCCAGCAGCACCGGGACTATCACAGATACGCAGTATTTT CASSTGTITDTQYF
. TRBJ1-1 13 . TRBV5-5 TGTGCCAGCAGCTTGAACATCCTTAATGAAGCTTTCTTT CASSLNILNEAFF
. TRBJ2-1 15 . TRBV5-1 TGCGCCAGCAGCTTGGTGCCCAGGTCCTACAATGAGCAGTTCTTC CASSLVPRSYNEQFF
. TRBJ1-5 12 . TRBV6-1 TGTGCCAGCAGTGAGTTGAGAGGGCCCCAGCATTTT CASSELRGPQHF
few TRBJ1-1 14 . TRBV7-2 TGTGCCAGCAGCTTAGCTCCGGGGAACACTGAAGCTTTCTTT CASSLAPGNTEAFF
. TRBJ1-2 17 . TRBV11-2 TGTGCCAGCAGCTCGATATTACAGGGTTCTTTGGACTATGGCTACACCTTC CASSSILQGSLDYGYTF
. TRBJ2-5 16 TRBD2 TRBV7-7 TGTGCCAGCAGCTTAGCACTAGCGGGGGCCCAAGAGACCCAGTACTTC CASSLALAGAQETQYF
. TRBJ2-4 18 . TRBV7-2 TGTGCCAGCAGCTTAGGATTAGCCGGACTCGGATCCAAAAACATTCAGTACTTC CASSLGLAGLGSKNIQYF
. TRBJ2-5 15 TRBD1 TRBV5-4 TGTGCCAGCAGCTTGGCGGGGACAGGGCAAGAGACCCAGTACTTC CASSLAGTGQETQYF
. TRBJ1-1 12 TRBD1 TRBV3-1/TRBV3-2 TGTGCCAGCAGCCAAGGCCCAGGGGGCCTTACCTTT CASSQGPGGLTF
. TRBJ1-1 13 . TRBV10-3 TGTGCCATCAGTGGGGGGGGGACCACTGAAGCTTTCTTT CAISGGGTTEAFF
. TRBJ2-5 16 . TRBV21-1 TGTGCCAGCAGCCAACGACAGGGTTTAATCCAAGAGACCCAGTACTTC CASSQRQGLIQETQYF
. TRBJ2-6 17 . TRBV6-6 TGTGCCAGCAGTCGGACAGGAGGGAGGGGCGGGGCCAACGTCCTGACTTTC CASSRTGGRGGANVLTF
. TRBJ2-1 16 TRBD2 TRBV5-6 TGTGCCAGCAGCTTATTCGGCGGGGGGACCTACAATGAGCAGTTCTTC CASSLFGGGTYNEQFF
. TRBJ2-2 17 TRBD2 TRBV19 TGTGCCAGTAGTATCGGACTAGCGGGGGGGCTTGCCGGGGAGCTGTTTTTT CASSIGLAGGLAGELFF
. TRBJ1-4 15 . TRBV5-1 TGCGCCAGCAGCATAGCAGGGATGACTAATGAAAAACTGTTTTTT CASSIAGMTNEKLFF
. TRBJ2-5 14 TRBD1 TRBV5-1 TGCGCCAGCGCGAATGGGACAGGGCGAGAGACCCAGTACTTC CASANGTGRETQYF
. TRBJ1-6 14 . TRBV6-5 TGTGCCAGCAGTCTACGGGAGCCTGGTTCACCCCTCCACTTT CASSLREPGSPLHF
once TRBJ1-1 13 TRBD1 TRBV6-5 TGTGCCAGCAGAGGGACAGCGAACACTGAAGCTTTCTTT CASRGTANTEAFF
. TRBJ2-3 16 TRBD2 TRBV5-4 TGTGCCAGCAGCTACACTAGCGGGGGGGCTGCAGATACGCAGTATTTT CASSYTSGGAADTQYF
. TRBJ1-2 14 . TRBV7-6 TGTGCCAGCAGCTTACTTCGAGAACCGGTTGGCTACACCTTC CASSLLREPVGYTF
. TRBJ2-1 16 TRBD2 TRBV9 TGTGCCAGCAGCGTAGACCTTCGCGGGGGGGCAGATGAGCAGTTCTTC CASSVDLRGGADEQFF
many TRBJ1-1 17 TRBD1 TRBV13 TGTGCCAGCAGCTCCCGCCGACAGGGTGGTCTGAACACTGAAGCTTTCTTT CASSSRRQGGLNTEAFF
. TRBJ2-7 14 TRBD1 TRBV18 TGTGCCAGCGCACCGGGACAGGGGGCGGGCGAGCAGTACTTC CASAPGQGAGEQYF
. TRBJ1-2 15 . TRBV2 TGTGCCAGCAAGGCAAAGGGACACTATTCCTATGGCTACACCTTC CASKAKGHYSYGYTF
. TRBJ2-2 17 TRBD2 TRBV19 TGTGCCAGTAGTATTAGTGGTGGCGGGGGGAACACCGGGGAGCTGTTTTTT CASSISGGGGNTGELFF
. TRBJ2-3 15 . TRBV18 TGTGCCAGCTCACCTGGCGGTTTACTCACAGATACGCAGTATTTT CASSPGGLLTDTQYF
. TRBJ2-4 14 . TRBV6-6 TGTGCCAGCACGGCCTCAGGCCGTAAAAACATTCAGTACTTC CASTASGRKNIQYF
. TRBJ1-5 15 TRBD1 TRBV3-1/TRBV3-2 TGTGCCAGCAGCCAAGGGGGACAGCACAATCAGCCCCAGCATTTT CASSQGGQHNQPQHF
. TRBJ1-6 15 . TRBV7-2 TGTGCCAGCAGCTCATCCAGTGGACTCGGTGCTCCCCTCCACTTT CASSSSSGLGAPLHF